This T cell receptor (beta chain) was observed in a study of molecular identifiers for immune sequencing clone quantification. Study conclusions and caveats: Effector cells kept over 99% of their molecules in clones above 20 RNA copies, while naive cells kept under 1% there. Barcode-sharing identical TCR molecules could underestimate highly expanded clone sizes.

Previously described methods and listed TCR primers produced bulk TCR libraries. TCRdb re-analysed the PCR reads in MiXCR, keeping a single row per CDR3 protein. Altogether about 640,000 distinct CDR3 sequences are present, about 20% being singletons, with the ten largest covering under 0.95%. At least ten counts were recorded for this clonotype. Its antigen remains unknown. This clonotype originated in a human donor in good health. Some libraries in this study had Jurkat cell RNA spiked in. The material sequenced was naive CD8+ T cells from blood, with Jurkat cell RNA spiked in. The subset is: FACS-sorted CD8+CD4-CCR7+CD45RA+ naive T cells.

The CDR3 DNA follows: TGTGCCAGCAGTGCGACTAGCGGGAGGGTGAGGACCGGGGAGCTGTTTTTT. This translates into CASSATSGRVRTGELFF. The chain carries TRBV6-5 and TRBJ2-2, with 14 bases aligning to TRBD2. V shed 5 bases and J 5 bases; nucleotides not matched to a gene: 7. There are 17 residues in the CDR3. CDR1 and CDR2 from the germline V gene are MNHEY and SVGAGI.